The 5 T cell receptor beta chains reported below all come from one sample, sequenced in a study of T cells in Graves' hyperthyroidism and ophthalmopathy. The investigators amplified TCR beta CDR3 regions from RNA transcripts. Using the HTBI primer set, a first-round RT-PCR was run on the TCR CDR3. TCRdb fed the multiplex PCR reads into MiXCR, producing one record per CDR3 protein. The sample shows roughly 290,000 distinct CDR3 sequences, about 15% of them seen only once. The sequencing sample was made of blood. The receptors stem from a woman in her fifties or sixties with Graves' ophthalmopathy.

At least ten counts were recorded for this clonotype. The chain carries TRBV6-1 and TRBJ1-1; D ambiguous. The CDR3 is 13 amino acids. Trimming stripped 6 bases from V and 5 bases from J, with 13 bases between. Germline-derived CDR1 and CDR2 are MNHNS and SASEGT. This chain's CDR3 is CASRRTGGTEAFF. The CDR3 region has the DNA TGTGCCAGCAGACGGACGGGAGGGACTGAAGCTTTCTTT.

V usage is TRBV5-1 and J usage is TRBJ2-1; 12 nucleotides agree with TRBD2. Germline V gene data show CDR1 as SGHRS and CDR2 as YFSETQ. CDR3 length: 17 amino acids. Losses at the gene ends were 5 bases for V and 6 bases for J; bases not matched to a gene: 12. This chain's CDR3 is CASRALAGGPAVNEQFF. DNA of the CDR3: TGCGCCAGCAGGGCCCTAGCGGGAGGGCCAGCGGTCAATGAGCAGTTCTTC.

The gene calls are TRBV7-2 and TRBJ2-3; TRBD1 or TRBD2 may be the D gene (5 bases each). CDR3 size: 19 residues. V was pared by 4 bases and J by 4 bases, with 27 bases between. The germline V gene has CDR1 SGHTA and CDR2 FQGNSA. The CDR3: CASSSRLGVGSGSPDTQYF. For the CDR3, the DNA is TGTGCCAGCAGCTCCCGGCTGGGGGTAGGTAGTGGAAGCCCAGATACGCAGTATTTT.

This rearrangement joins TRBV19 to TRBJ1-2, with D tentatively TRBD1 (5 bases). The germline gives CDR1 LNHDA, CDR2 SQIVND (reference sequence). The CDR3 runs to 16 residues. V shed 0 bases and J shed 5 bases, with 16 bases lying between them. The CDR3 nucleotides are TGTGCCAGTAGTATAGATATCAAGGGGACCCTTTATGGCTACACCTTC. This codes for CASSIDIKGTLYGYTF.

This clonotype was detected many times. The chain combines TRBV5-6 with TRBJ2-4; a possible D gene is TRBD2 (6 bases). The CDR3 has 14 residues. Deletions cut 4 bases from V and 0 bases from J, with 8 bases between. Germline CDR1 reads SGHDT; CDR2 reads YYEEEE. This CDR3 is CASSPGGAKNIQYF. The CDR3 bases are TGTGCCAGCAGCCCCGGGGGAGCCAAAAACATTCAGTACTTC.